This entry features one T cell receptor (beta chain) sequence. Its specificity is unknown. Noted time point: patch test 1, 2 weeks after DPC sensitization. The sample's treatment: therapeutic diphenylcyclopropenone sensitization with weekly scalp DPC. Trimming shortened V by 3 bases and J by 8 bases, and 19 bases separated the two germline ends. The CDR3 covers 16 residues. This sample stems from a study of human T cells and chemical hapten exposure. Study-wide context: A patient group, mainly female, showed alopecia areata, totalis or universalis.

Overall study findings and caveats: Sensitizing with DPC caused no change in TCRs above 1 in 1000 frequency.

For the library, individual cDNA molecules each received unique molecular identifiers. TCRdb itself ran the RACE reads through MiXCR, one entry per CDR3 protein. The data hold about 360,000 distinct CDR3 sequences, with under 8% observed a single time. The origin of this receptor is a woman between 18 and 29 years old with alopecia areata. Some clones in this sample may be carry-over from other donors' samples. This sequence joins TRBV12-3 or TRBV12-4 and TRBJ1-4; no clear D. The material was whole blood, obtained in connection with sensitization to the hapten diphenylcyclopropenone (DPC). The DNA for the CDR3 is TGTGCCAGCAGTTTTAGTCAGGCGGGCCTTAACGAAAAACTGTTTTTT. It yields the protein CASSFSQAGLNEKLFF.